This record covers a single T cell receptor beta chain. Its target is unknown. The length of the CDR3 is 15 residues. Trimming removed 0 bases at V and 4 bases at J, with 10 bases between. Germline CDR1 is SGHRS and CDR2 is YFSETQ. This record comes from a study of cytomegalovirus exposure and HLA in healthy donors. Study-wide points: As a later analysis showed, a missense DCLRE1C variant was linked to trimming of TCR beta V- and J-genes. One cluster of highly shared sequence variants probably arose as a sequencing artifact.

With 60 Vbeta and 13 Jbeta primers, the PCR was carried out. As originally analysed: Around 83 million unique TCR beta chains, about 12 million shared, were counted in a later analysis. Produced via immunoSEQ multiplex PCR; TCRdb's table is partial and in-frame only. V and J calls and clone size follow that table, whereas D and trimming were derived from the DNA. The sample records about 130,000 clones, approximately 83% being singletons. This chain links TRBV5-1 with TRBJ2-2; D is ambiguous. Sequenced material: PBMCs. The clonotype comes from a girl aged 2 to 9 in good health and CMV-seronegative. The CDR3 DNA reads as TGCGCCAGCAGCTTGGCAGGTTTCGGCACCGGGGAGCTGTTTTTT. It encodes CASSLAGFGTGELFF.